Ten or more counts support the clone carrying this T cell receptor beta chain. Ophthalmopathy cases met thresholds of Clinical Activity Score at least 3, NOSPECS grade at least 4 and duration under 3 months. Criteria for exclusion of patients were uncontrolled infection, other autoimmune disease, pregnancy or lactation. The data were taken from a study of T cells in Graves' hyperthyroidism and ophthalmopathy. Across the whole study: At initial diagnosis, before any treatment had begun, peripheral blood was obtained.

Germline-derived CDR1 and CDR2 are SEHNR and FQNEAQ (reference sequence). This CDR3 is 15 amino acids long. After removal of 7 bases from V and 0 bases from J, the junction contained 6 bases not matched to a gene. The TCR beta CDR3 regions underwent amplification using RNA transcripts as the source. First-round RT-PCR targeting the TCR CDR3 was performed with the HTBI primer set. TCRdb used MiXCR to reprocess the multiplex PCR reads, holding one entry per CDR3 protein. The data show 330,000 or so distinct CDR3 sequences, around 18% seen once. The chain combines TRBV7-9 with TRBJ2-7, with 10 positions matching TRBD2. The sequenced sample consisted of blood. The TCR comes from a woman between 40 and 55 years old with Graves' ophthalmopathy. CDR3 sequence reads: CASTSGRATSYEQYF. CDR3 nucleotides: TGTGCCAGCACGAGCGGGAGGGCCACCTCCTACGAGCAGTACTTC.